The 23 T cell receptor beta chains listed next were all sequenced from one sample in a study of cytomegalovirus exposure and HLA in healthy donors. In the PCR, 60 Vbeta and 13 Jbeta primers were used. Assay: immunoSEQ multiplex PCR; the TCRdb copy retains only in-frame clones and omits some. In the table there are 150,000 or so clones, 75% of which are singletons. The sample taken for sequencing was PBMCs. These receptors all come from a man between 18 and 35 years old in good health and CMV-seropositive.

This chain joins TRBV13 and TRBJ2-1; 10 nucleotides align to TRBD2. V shed 2 bases and J 3 bases; nucleotides not matched to a gene: 7. The CDR3 is made up of 17 amino acids. Germline V gene data show CDR1 as PRHDT and CDR2 as FYEKMQ (reference sequence). The CDR3 here is CASSLRTSGHFYNEQFF. CDR3 bases: TGTGCCAGCAGCTTAAGGACTAGCGGCCACTTCTACAATGAGCAGTTCTTC. Using reference TRBV13 and TRBJ2-1 for the parts outside the CDR3, the full variable domain is AAGVIQSPRHLIKEKRETATLKCYPIPRHDTVYWYQQGPGQDPQFLISFYEKMQSDKGSIPDRFSAQQFSDYHSELNMSSLELGDSALYFCASSLRTSGHFYNEQFFGPGTRLTVL.

The chain joins TRBV5-8 to TRBJ1-1; possible D gene TRBD1, 5 bases. The V and J ends lost 4 bases and 3 bases respectively, with 16 bases between them. Per germline, CDR1 SGHTS and CDR2 YDEGEE. This CDR3 comprises 15 residues. The CDR3 bases are TGTGCCAGCAGCACGACCGGGAGGGACGACACTGAAGCTTTCTTT. Its translation: CASSTTGRDDTEAFF. The full variable domain, rest sourced from reference TRBV5-8 and TRBJ1-1, is EAGVTQSPTHLIKTRGQQATLRCSPISGHTSVYWYQQALGLGLQFLLWYDEGEERNRGNFPPRFSGRQFPNYSSELNVNALELEDSALYLCASSTTGRDDTEAFFGQGTRLTVV.

V and J are TRBV7-3 and TRBJ1-5; D possibly corresponds to TRBD1 (5 bases). CDR3 length: 13 amino acids. Germline CDR1 SGHTA, CDR2 FQGTGA. Trimming removed 4 bases at V and 7 bases at J, with 11 bases between. DNA for the CDR3: TGTGCCAGCAGCTCGGACATCAGGCAGCCCCAGCATTTT. This sequence encodes CASSSDIRQPQHF.

This clone appeared once. Germline and junction disagree at one end, which may indicate a read error. V is TRBV30 and J is TRBJ1-2; unclear D gene. CDR1 and CDR2 (germline): GTSNPN, SVGIG (reference sequence). This CDR3 region has 15 residues. CDR3 residues: CAWSGGGVINYGYPF. As DNA, the CDR3 is TGTGCCTGGAGTGGAGGTGGAGTTATTAACTATGGCTACCCCTTC.

The chain links TRBV5-1 to TRBJ2-1, with 9 bases fitting TRBD1. J lost 9 bases, V lost 4 bases, and 8 bases had no gene match. This CDR3 is built from 14 residues. CDR1 and CDR2 (germline): SGHRS, YFSETQ. CDR3 in amino acids: CASSGDRVVGEQFF. DNA for the CDR3: TGCGCCAGCAGCGGGGACAGGGTGGTAGGTGAGCAGTTCTTC.

The genes are TRBV28 and TRBJ1-1; no definite D call. Between the trimmed V and J ends, which lost 1 base and 4 bases, there was a span of 13 bases. Looked up from germline, CDR1 is MDHEN and CDR2 is SYDVKM. The CDR3 spans 15 residues. Here the CDR3 DNA reads TGTGCCAGCAGTTTATTGGTGGGAGGTAGCACTGAAGCTTTCTTT. This codes for CASSLLVGGSTEAFF. Drawing the rest from reference TRBV28 and TRBJ1-1, the complete variable domain is DVKVTQSSRYLVKRTGEKVFLECVQDMDHENMFWYRQDPGLGLRLIYFSYDVKMKEKGDIPEGYSVSREKKERFSLILESASTNQTSMYLCASSLLVGGSTEAFFGQGTRLTVV.

The chain carries TRBV29-1 and TRBJ2-6; D unclear. Germline values: CDR1 SQVTM, CDR2 ANQGSEA. The V end lost 4 bases, the J end lost 2 bases, and 9 bases lay between the germline ends. The CDR3 is 14 amino acids. CDR3 bases: TGCAGCGTTGCCCTAGGAGCTGGGGCCAACGTCCTGACTTTC. Translated, it gives CSVALGAGANVLTF.

The chain links TRBV15 to TRBJ2-7; no reliable D call. The V gene lost 4 bases and the J gene lost 0 bases, with 7 bases spanning the gap. This CDR3 comprises 13 residues. Germline CDR1 and CDR2: LNHNV and YYDKDF (reference sequence). The CDR3 region is CATSMRSSYEQYF. The CDR3 DNA follows: TGTGCCACCAGCATGAGGAGCTCCTACGAGCAGTACTTC. The variable domain in full, with the rest retrieved from reference TRBV15 and TRBJ2-7, is DAMVIQNPRYQVTQFGKPVTLSCSQTLNHNVMYWYQQKSSQAPKLLFHYYDKDFNNEADTPDNFQSRRPNTSFCFLDIRSPGLGDTAMYLCATSMRSSYEQYFGPGTRLTVT.

This clone was detected only once. This chain connects TRBV29-1 to TRBJ2-3, with D maybe TRBD1 (5 bases). Germline V gene sequence: CDR1 SQVTM, CDR2 ANQGSEA. V lost 2 bases to trimming and J lost 7 bases, with 7 bases between them. This CDR3 is 11 amino acids long. The CDR3 bases are TGCAGCGTTGAATCAGGGCATACGCAGTATTTT. This translates into CSVESGHTQYF.

A single count supports this clone. This chain uses TRBV28 with TRBJ1-4, with D perhaps matching TRBD1 (6 bases). This CDR3 is built from 14 residues. Germline CDR1 reads MDHEN; CDR2 reads SYDVKM. Trimming left V 8 bases short and J 4 bases short, with 14 bases between. CDR3 bases: TGTGCCAGCGCGCGAGGGGGACGTAATGAAAAACTGTTTTTT. Translating it yields CASARGGRNEKLFF.

This clone was counted a single time. One end of the junction does not line up with germline, which may come from a read error. The V gene is TRBV4-1, the J gene TRBJ2-1, with D uncertain. Per germline, CDR1 MGHRA and CDR2 YSYEKL. This CDR3 is built from 16 residues. CDR3 DNA sequence: TGCGCCCGCAGCCAAGGCCTGGAGATTACCTACAATGAGCAGTTCTTC. Encoded protein: CARSQGLEITYNEQFF.

The CDR3 DNA is TGTGCCAGCAGTTTATCACAGGGTTTGTTCTACGAGCAGTACTTC. It encodes CASSLSQGLFYEQYF. The V gene is TRBV27, the J gene TRBJ2-7, with D tentatively TRBD1 (6 bases). From germline, CDR1 is MNHEY and CDR2 SMNVEV (reference sequence). The CDR3 consists of 15 residues. The germline V and J ends were trimmed by 0 bases and 3 bases, with 12 bases remaining between them.

The V gene is TRBV6-1, the J gene TRBJ2-7; D unclear. This CDR3 region has 14 residues. Germline V gene sequence: CDR1 MNHNS, CDR2 SASEGT. Between the trimmed V and J ends, which lost 0 bases and 2 bases, there was a span of 8 bases. CDR3 loop: CASSEAAAAYEQYF. CDR3 nucleotide sequence: TGTGCCAGCAGTGAAGCTGCGGCGGCCTACGAGCAGTACTTC.

The chain has TRBV5-4 and TRBJ2-4; 7 positions agree with TRBD1. The CDR3 has 15 residues. Trimming took 2 bases from V and 3 from J; bases not matched to a gene: 5. Germline V gives CDR1 SGHNT, CDR2 YYREEE (reference sequence). The CDR3 coding sequence is TGTGCCAGCAGCTTAACAGGGGTGGGCAAAAACATTCAGTACTTC. Translation gives CASSLTGVGKNIQYF.

This clone has just one count. The chain carries TRBV4-1 and TRBJ2-7; D gene ambiguous. The germline V gene encodes CDR1 MGHRA and CDR2 YSYEKL. The CDR3 contains 18 residues. V lost 0 bases to trimming and J lost 4 bases, with 22 bases between them. The CDR3 here is CASSQDPMGSALNYEQYF. The CDR3 DNA reads as TGCGCCAGCAGCCAAGATCCGATGGGCTCAGCACTTAATTACGAGCAGTACTTC.

V is TRBV6-1 and J is TRBJ2-5; 9 positions match TRBD1. In germline, CDR1 is MNHNS, CDR2 SASEGT. The V and J ends lost 7 bases and 5 bases, in that order; junction bases with no gene match: 8. The CDR3 loop spans 14 amino acids. For the CDR3, the DNA is TGTGCCAGCAATTTGGACAGGGGTAGGGAGACCCAGTACTTC. Translation gives CASNLDRGRETQYF.

The chain joins TRBV5-4 to TRBJ1-1; perhaps TRBD1 as D (6 bases). This CDR3 spans 12 amino acids. Between the trimmed V and J ends, which lost 0 bases and 7 bases, there was a span of 7 bases. Germline lookup yields CDR1 SGHNT and CDR2 YYREEE (reference sequence). CDR3 region: CASSLDRVEAFF. The CDR3 DNA sequence: TGTGCCAGCAGCTTGGACAGGGTTGAAGCTTTCTTT.

The rearrangement uses TRBV7-2 and TRBJ2-7; a weak D match, TRBD1 (5 bases). V dropped 2 bases and J dropped 2 bases, with 13 bases sitting between them. CDR1 is SGHTA, CDR2 FQGNSA, per germline. This CDR3 has 15 residues. The CDR3 loop is CASSLRRVRAYEQYF. The CDR3 DNA is TGTGCCAGCAGCTTACGCAGGGTACGCGCCTACGAGCAGTACTTC.

This clone was seen a single time. Other DNA sequences in the sample encode the same CDR3. The V call is TRBV20-1, the J call TRBJ1-1; D may be TRBD1 (6 bases). The ends were cut back, 5 bases at V and 8 bases at J, with 9 bases in the middle. This CDR3 is 10 amino acids long. Germline V gene sequence: CDR1 DFQATT, CDR2 SNEGSKA (reference sequence). CDR3 amino acids: CSAPGTEAFF. CDR3 sequence (DNA): TGCAGTGCTCCCGGGACAGAAGCTTTCTTT.

V gene TRBV29-1 combines with J gene TRBJ2-2, with TRBD2 matching 11 bases. Germline CDR1 SQVTM, CDR2 ANQGSEA. CDR3 length equals 16 residues. V shed 0 bases and J 4 bases; nucleotides not matched to a gene: 4. The chain's CDR3 is CSVEDRGTSGTGELFF. CDR3 nucleotides: TGCAGCGTTGAAGATCGAGGGACTAGCGGCACCGGGGAGCTGTTTTTT.

In this sample, this clone turned up a few times. V gene TRBV27 combines with J gene TRBJ2-1, with 10 bases aligning to TRBD2. Trimming cost V 5 bases and J 2 bases; bases outside gene matches: 3. From germline, CDR1 is MNHEY and CDR2 SMNVEV (reference sequence). This CDR3 region has 15 residues. CDR3 coding DNA: TGTGCCAGCAGTATAGCGGGAGGAACCTACAATGAGCAGTTCTTC. This encodes CASSIAGGTYNEQFF.

The chain has TRBV30 and TRBJ1-5; 8 positions agree with TRBD1. V shed 3 bases, J shed 0 bases, and the junction held 13 bases outside the gene matches. The CDR3 is 18 amino acids. CDR1 and CDR2 (germline): GTSNPN, SVGIG (reference sequence). The CDR3 sequence is CAWRPDGTGVHSNQPQHF. The CDR3, as DNA: TGTGCCTGGAGACCCGACGGGACAGGTGTTCATAGCAATCAGCCCCAGCATTTT.

The gene calls are TRBV6-1 and TRBJ2-3; possibly TRBD2 for D (6 bases). Trimming shortened V by 3 bases and J by 2 bases, and 15 bases separated the two germline ends. The CDR3 contains 16 residues. From germline, CDR1 is MNHNS and CDR2 SASEGT. The CDR3 nucleotides are TGTGCCAGCAGTGAGAAATACGGGAGATCCACAGATACGCAGTATTTT. Its protein is CASSEKYGRSTDTQYF.